One and the same sample provided the 10 T cell receptor beta chains below, sequenced in a study of T cell responses to AZD1222 COVID-19 vaccine. Assay used: immunoSEQ multiplex PCR; TCRdb lists only in-frame clones, some missing. The sample shows around 92,000 clones, around 90% of them seen only once. The material was peripheral blood, obtained on day 0 of AZD1222 vaccination. These receptor sequences come from an adult in good health.

The chain combines TRBV10-3 with TRBJ1-5, with D maybe TRBD1 (6 bases). V dropped 8 bases and J dropped 7 bases, with 15 bases sitting between them. Per the germline V gene, CDR1 is ENHRY and CDR2 is SYGVKD. This CDR3 comprises 13 residues. CDR3 loop: CAIGESGGQPQHF. DNA of the CDR3: TGTGCCATCGGGGAGTCGGGGGGCCAGCCCCAGCATTTT.

The chain employs TRBV6-6 and TRBJ2-5; TRBD2 might be the D (5 bases). The CDR3 is made up of 15 amino acids. Germline-derived CDR1 and CDR2 are MNHNY and SVGAGI (reference sequence). V lost 7 bases to trimming and J lost 2 bases, with 17 bases between them. The CDR3: CASTAPAVGQETQYF. CDR3 coding DNA: TGTGCCAGCACAGCCCCAGCGGTCGGTCAAGAGACCCAGTACTTC.

CDR3 loop: CSVAPRGGDSGNTIYF. The CDR3 region has the DNA TGCAGCGTTGCCCCTCGTGGGGGGGACTCTGGAAACACCATATATTTT. V and J are TRBV29-1 and TRBJ1-3; D might be TRBD1 (5 bases). The CDR3 spans 16 residues. Germline loops: CDR1 SQVTM, CDR2 ANQGSEA. Trimming removed 4 bases at V and 0 bases at J, with 16 bases between.

For the CDR3, the DNA is TGTGCCAGCAGCCCTACAGACAGATTGAACACTGAAGCTTTCTTT. This sequence encodes CASSPTDRLNTEAFF. The chain joins TRBV7-8 to TRBJ1-1; possible D gene TRBD1, 5 bases. Germline V gene lookup returns CDR1 SGHVS and CDR2 FQNEAQ. The CDR3 covers 15 residues. The V and J ends lost 5 bases and 0 bases respectively, with 13 bases between them. The variable domain in full, completed from reference TRBV7-8 and TRBJ1-1, reads GAGVSQSPRYKVAKRGQDVALRCDPISGHVSLFWYQQALGQGPEFLTYFQNEAQLDKSGLPSDRFFAERPEGSVSTLKIQRTQQEDSAVYLCASSPTDRLNTEAFFGQGTRLTVV.

This chain links TRBV3-1 (or the pseudogene TRBV3-2) with TRBJ1-2; D unclear. This CDR3 is 13 amino acids long. Germline loops: CDR1 LGHDT, CDR2 YNNKEL (reference sequence). The V end was cut by 5 bases, the J end by 4 bases, with 11 bases between. The CDR3 coding sequence is TGTGCCAGCAGCGCCTCACGGGCCTATGGCTACACCTTC. Protein sequence: CASSASRAYGYTF.

This clone was found a few times. The chain carries TRBV7-8 and TRBJ1-5, with D possibly TRBD1 on 5 matching bases. The V end was cut by 5 bases, the J end by 4 bases, with 9 bases between. CDR1 is SGHVS, CDR2 FQNEAQ, per germline. This CDR3 region has 13 residues. The CDR3 is CASSIDSNQPQHF. DNA of the CDR3: TGTGCCAGCAGCATCGACAGTAATCAGCCCCAGCATTTT.

The rearrangement links TRBV28 to TRBJ2-7, with a possible D match to TRBD2 (6 bases). CDR3 size: 15 residues. Trimming pared 5 bases from V and 2 bases from J, leaving 16 bases between. Looked up from germline, CDR1 is MDHEN and CDR2 is SYDVKM. CDR3 bases: TGTGCCAGCAGTCGGACGGGGGTTCTGACCTACGAGCAGTACTTC. Translating it yields CASSRTGVLTYEQYF.

Written as DNA, the CDR3 is TGTGCCAGCAGCCCGCCAGGCAGGGAAGCTTTCTTT. This encodes CASSPPGREAFF. The rearrangement joins TRBV28 to TRBJ1-1; D gene ambiguous. The V end lost 6 bases, the J end lost 8 bases, and 13 bases lay between the germline ends. CDR1 MDHEN and CDR2 SYDVKM come from the germline V gene. This CDR3 spans 12 amino acids.

This clone was seen once. DNA for the CDR3: TGTGCCAGCAGCTTGCTCTCTGGGGCCAACGTCCTGACTTTC. Translating gives CASSLLSGANVLTF. The chain uses TRBV11-2 and TRBJ2-6, with D unresolved. Trimming removed 3 bases at V and 0 bases at J, with 3 bases between. The CDR3 contains 14 residues. CDR1 and CDR2 from the germline V gene are SGHAT and FQNNGV.

The chain joins TRBV7-3 to TRBJ2-7, with 7 bases fitting TRBD1. Trimming cost V 3 bases and J 3 bases; bases outside gene matches: 5. Per the germline V gene, CDR1 is SGHTA and CDR2 is FQGTGA. The CDR3 sequence is 14 residues long. The CDR3 sequence: CASSFEGGNYEQYF. In DNA, the CDR3 is TGTGCCAGCAGCTTCGAAGGGGGCAACTACGAGCAGTACTTC.